This record concerns one T cell receptor beta chain sequence. This entry belongs to a study of OX40 agonist ivuxolimab in advanced cancers. Here immunoSEQ multiplex PCR was the method, and the copy in TCRdb shows in-frame clones only, minus some. Of about 110,000 clones in the sample, less than 95% were seen once. The CDR3 runs to 16 residues. The V and J ends lost 4 bases and 8 bases, in that order; junction bases with no gene match: 15. Germline assignment: CDR1 SGHRS and CDR2 YFSETQ. The chain uses TRBV5-1 and TRBJ1-2, with TRBD1 matching 9 bases. The sequenced sample was CD4+ or CD8+ T cells sorted from blood, obtained in a trial of the OX40 agonist ivuxolimab. This receptor was obtained from an adult with an advanced solid tumor such as melanoma, head and neck, liver or kidney cancer. Here the CDR3 DNA reads TGCGCCAGCAGCCTAGCCGGGACAGGGAAAGGACGCGGCTACACCTTC. Amino acid sequence: CASSLAGTGKGRGYTF.